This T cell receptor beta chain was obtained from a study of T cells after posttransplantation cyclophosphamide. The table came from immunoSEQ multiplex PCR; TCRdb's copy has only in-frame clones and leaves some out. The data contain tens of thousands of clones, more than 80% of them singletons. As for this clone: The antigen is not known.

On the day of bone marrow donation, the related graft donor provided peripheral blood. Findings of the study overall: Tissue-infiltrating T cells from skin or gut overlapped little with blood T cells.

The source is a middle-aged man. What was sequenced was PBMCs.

Written as DNA, the CDR3 is TGTGCCAGCTCACCCGGACAGGGTGGCTACACCTTC. This translates into CASSPGQGGYTF. This sequence joins TRBV18 and TRBJ1-2; TRBD1 agrees at 8 bases. The germline CDR1 and CDR2 sequences are KGHSH and LQKENI. The CDR3 runs to 12 residues. J was trimmed by 7 bases and V by 3 bases; bases with no gene match: 1.